This TCR beta chain was recovered during a study of CD8 T cells in Susac syndrome. CD8+ and CD4+ T cells circulating in blood were sequenced for TCR beta. Random hexamers were used to reverse transcribe an amount of about 0.45 to 1 ug RNA. A single record per CDR3 protein comes from TCRdb applying MiXCR to the immunoSEQ multiplex PCR reads. In the table there are under 150,000 distinct CDR3 sequences, 94% of which are singletons. Germline V gene sequence: CDR1 SGHVS, CDR2 FNYEAQ. The CDR3 loop spans 13 amino acids. Trimming removed 2 bases from V and 3 bases from J, with 8 bases in between. The chain employs TRBV7-6 and TRBJ2-7; tentatively, D is TRBD2 (6 bases). This TCR derives from a human donor in good health. Sample: CD8+ T cells from PBMCs. CDR3 protein: CASSLTSRYEQYF. The DNA for the CDR3 is TGTGCCAGCAGCTTAACTAGCCGCTACGAGCAGTACTTC.